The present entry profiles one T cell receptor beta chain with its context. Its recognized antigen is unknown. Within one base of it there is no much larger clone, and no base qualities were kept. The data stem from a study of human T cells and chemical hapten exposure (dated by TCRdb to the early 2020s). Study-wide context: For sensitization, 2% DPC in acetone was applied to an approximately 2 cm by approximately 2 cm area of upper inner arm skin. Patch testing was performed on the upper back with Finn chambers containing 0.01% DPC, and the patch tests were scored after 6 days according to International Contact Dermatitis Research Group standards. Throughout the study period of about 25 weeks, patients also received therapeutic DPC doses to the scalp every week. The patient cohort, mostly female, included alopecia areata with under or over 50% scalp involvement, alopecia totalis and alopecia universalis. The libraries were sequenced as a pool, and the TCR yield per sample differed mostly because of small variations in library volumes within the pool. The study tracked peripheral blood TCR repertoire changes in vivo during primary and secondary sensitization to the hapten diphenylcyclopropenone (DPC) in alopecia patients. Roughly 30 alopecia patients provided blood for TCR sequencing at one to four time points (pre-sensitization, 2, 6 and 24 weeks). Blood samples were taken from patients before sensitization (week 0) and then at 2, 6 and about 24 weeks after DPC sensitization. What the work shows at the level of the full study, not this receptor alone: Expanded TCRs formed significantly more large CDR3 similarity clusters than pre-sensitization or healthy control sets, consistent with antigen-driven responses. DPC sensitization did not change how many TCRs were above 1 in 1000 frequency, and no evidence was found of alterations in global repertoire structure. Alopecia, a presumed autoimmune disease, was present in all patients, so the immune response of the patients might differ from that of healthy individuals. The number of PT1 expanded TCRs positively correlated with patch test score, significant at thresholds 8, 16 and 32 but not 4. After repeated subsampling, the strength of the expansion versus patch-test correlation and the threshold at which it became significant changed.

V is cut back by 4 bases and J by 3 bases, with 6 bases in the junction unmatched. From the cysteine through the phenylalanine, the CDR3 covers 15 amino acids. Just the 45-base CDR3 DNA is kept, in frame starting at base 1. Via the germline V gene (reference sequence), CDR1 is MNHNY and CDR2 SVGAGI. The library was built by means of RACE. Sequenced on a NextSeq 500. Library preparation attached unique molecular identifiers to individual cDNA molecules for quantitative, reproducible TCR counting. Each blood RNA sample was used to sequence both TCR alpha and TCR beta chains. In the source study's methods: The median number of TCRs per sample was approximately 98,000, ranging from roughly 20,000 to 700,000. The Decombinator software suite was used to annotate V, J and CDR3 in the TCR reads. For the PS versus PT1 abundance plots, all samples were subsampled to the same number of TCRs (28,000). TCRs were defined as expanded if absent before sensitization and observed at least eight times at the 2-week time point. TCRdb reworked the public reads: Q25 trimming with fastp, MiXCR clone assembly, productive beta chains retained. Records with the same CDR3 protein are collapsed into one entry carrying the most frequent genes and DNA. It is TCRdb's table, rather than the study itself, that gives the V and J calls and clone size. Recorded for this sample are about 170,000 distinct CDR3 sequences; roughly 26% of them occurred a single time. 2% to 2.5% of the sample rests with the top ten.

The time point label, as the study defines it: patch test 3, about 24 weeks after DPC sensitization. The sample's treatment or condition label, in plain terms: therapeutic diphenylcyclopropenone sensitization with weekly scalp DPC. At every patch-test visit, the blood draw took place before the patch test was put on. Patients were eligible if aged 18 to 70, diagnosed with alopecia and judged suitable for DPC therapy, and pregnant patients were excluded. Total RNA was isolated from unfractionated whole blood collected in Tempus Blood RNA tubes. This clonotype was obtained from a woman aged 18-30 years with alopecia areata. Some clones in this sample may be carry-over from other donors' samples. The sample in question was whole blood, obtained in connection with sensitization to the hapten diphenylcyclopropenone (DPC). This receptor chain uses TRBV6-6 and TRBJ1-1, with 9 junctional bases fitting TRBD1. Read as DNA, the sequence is TGTGCCAGCAGTTCAACAGGGGGCAGTGACACTGAAGCTTTCTTT. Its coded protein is CASSSTGGSDTEAFF.